Listed below are T cell receptor beta chains from one sample, sequenced in a study of T cells in Graves' hyperthyroidism and ophthalmopathy. TCRdb analysed the multiplex PCR reads with MiXCR anew, one entry per CDR3 protein. Of hundreds of thousands of distinct CDR3 sequences in the sample, around 15% were seen once. Input material: blood. The receptors here all came from a woman in her 50s with Graves' ophthalmopathy. CDR3s include the opening cysteine and the closing phenylalanine or tryptophan. A D gene is named only where the DNA matches it firmly. Clone size appears in some rows only: once, few, many, or a class for an expanded clone.

clone size	V gene	D gene	J gene	CDR3 protein	CDR3 DNA
few	TRBV19	NA	TRBJ2-7	CASSISFGTYEQYF	TGTGCCAGTAGTATCAGTTTTGGAACCTACGAGCAGTACTTC
NA	TRBV10-3	NA	TRBJ2-5	CAIAAEQETQYF	TGTGCCATCGCGGCTGAACAAGAGACCCAGTACTTC
NA	TRBV6-2/TRBV6-3	NA	TRBJ2-7	CASSFSAGTYEQYF	TGTGCCAGCAGTTTTAGTGCGGGAACCTACGAGCAGTACTTC
many	TRBV5-1	NA	TRBJ2-1	CASSRNRDREQFF	TGCGCCAGCAGCAGAAATCGGGACCGTGAGCAGTTCTTC
few	TRBV5-6	NA	TRBJ2-5	CASSLGAAGVEETQYF	TGTGCCAGCAGCTTGGGAGCGGCAGGGGTGGAAGAGACCCAGTACTTC
few	TRBV16	NA	TRBJ1-2	CTSSQEEGYYGYTF	TGTACCAGCAGCCAAGAGGAGGGATACTATGGCTACACCTTC
NA	TRBV18	TRBD2	TRBJ2-1	CASSPSLSSGYEQFF	TGTGCCAGCTCACCGTCGTTGTCTAGCGGTTATGAGCAGTTCTTC
NA	TRBV7-2	NA	TRBJ1-5	CASSLVWGSGQPQHF	TGTGCCAGCAGCTTAGTATGGGGAAGTGGGCAGCCCCAGCATTTT
many	TRBV28	TRBD1	TRBJ2-7	CASTTGALVTYEQYF	TGTGCCAGTACCACAGGGGCCTTAGTGACCTACGAGCAGTACTTC
NA	TRBV19	TRBD2	TRBJ2-1	CASTGDSGNEQFF	TGTGCCAGTACGGGGGATAGCGGGAATGAGCAGTTCTTC
NA	TRBV19	NA	TRBJ1-6	CASRGRTQGSPLHF	TGTGCCAGTAGAGGGCGAACCCAAGGATCACCCCTCCACTTT
NA	TRBV4-1	TRBD2	TRBJ2-2	CASSHYGLAAGELFF	TGTGCCAGCAGCCACTACGGACTAGCGGCCGGGGAGCTGTTTTTT
many	TRBV9	NA	TRBJ1-6	CASSVGAVNSPLHF	TGTGCCAGCAGCGTAGGGGCTGTTAATTCACCCCTCCACTTT
few	TRBV6-1	TRBD2	TRBJ2-7	CASRGLAEIYEQYF	TGTGCCAGCAGAGGACTAGCGGAAATCTACGAGCAGTACTTC
many	TRBV13	TRBD2	TRBJ2-1	CASSLALAGDWNEQFF	TGTGCCAGCAGCTTAGCACTAGCGGGAGACTGGAATGAGCAGTTCTTC
NA	TRBV19	TRBD2	TRBJ2-2	CASRPRPGGEFTGELFF	TGTGCCAGTAGGCCCCGGCCTGGGGGGGAGTTCACCGGGGAGCTGTTTTTT
NA	TRBV20-1	TRBD1	TRBJ1-2	CSAPPGQGQGYTF	TGCAGTGCTCCACCGGGACAGGGGCAGGGCTACACCTTC
few	TRBV7-3	TRBD1	TRBJ1-2	CASSSHQRTGGCYGYTF	TGTGCCAGCAGCTCACATCAACGGACAGGGGGCTGCTATGGCTACACCTTC
NA	TRBV18	NA	TRBJ2-2	CASSPLSETGELFF	TGTGCCAGCTCACCACTTTCGGAAACCGGGGAGCTGTTTTTT
NA	TRBV29-1	NA	TRBJ2-5	CSVESRDKETQYF	TGCAGCGTTGAAAGCCGGGATAAAGAGACCCAGTACTTC
NA	TRBV6-1	TRBD2	TRBJ2-7	CASREASGRTYEQYF	TGTGCCAGCAGGGAGGCTAGCGGGAGGACCTACGAGCAGTACTTC
many	TRBV14	NA	TRBJ2-7	CASSQDRGWAEQYF	TGTGCCAGCAGCCAAGATAGAGGGTGGGCCGAGCAGTACTTC
many	TRBV6-2/TRBV6-3	TRBD2	TRBJ2-7	CASVGSGSSYEQYF	TGTGCCAGCGTCGGTAGCGGGAGCTCCTACGAGCAGTACTTC
many	TRBV27	TRBD2	TRBJ2-1	CASSLSSVGGGEQFF	TGTGCCAGCAGTTTATCATCAGTTGGGGGGGGTGAGCAGTTCTTC
many	TRBV20-1	TRBD2	TRBJ2-5	CSARDRLSGQETQYF	TGCAGTGCTAGAGATCGCCTTAGCGGGCAGGAGACCCAGTACTTC
many	TRBV5-1	TRBD2	TRBJ2-3	CASSLGAGGPDTQYF	TGTGCCAGCAGCTTAGGAGCGGGAGGCCCAGATACGCAGTATTTT
many	TRBV24-1	TRBD2	TRBJ2-2	CATRASGYTGELFF	TGTGCCACCAGGGCTAGCGGATACACCGGGGAGCTGTTTTTT
few	TRBV19	NA	TRBJ2-1	CASSIDPSWGEQFF	TGTGCCAGTAGTATAGACCCAAGCTGGGGCGAGCAGTTCTTC